A selection of T cell receptor beta chains follows, all from one sample in a study of blood T cell repertoires in COVID-19. Clones were sequenced by immunoSEQ multiplex PCR, and TCRdb holds only the in-frame ones, with some missing. The sample has about 140,000 clones; just over 85% are singletons. Specimen: peripheral blood. Receptors were obtained from an older woman with acute or convalescent COVID-19. The CDR3 runs from the conserved cysteine through the conserved F or W. Each record gives: clone size, V gene, CDR3 length, J gene, D gene, CDR3 DNA, CDR3 protein. A D gene is named only where the DNA matches it firmly. Clone size appears in some rows only: once, few, many, or a class for an expanded clone.

clone size: -
V gene: TRBV19
CDR3 length: 15
J gene: TRBJ2-2
D gene: TRBD2
CDR3 DNA: TGTGCCAGTAGTAATGGACTAGCTTACACCGGGGAGCTGTTTTTT
CDR3 protein: CASSNGLAYTGELFF

clone size: -
V gene: TRBV5-5
CDR3 length: 19
J gene: TRBJ2-7
D gene: TRBD2
CDR3 DNA: TGTGCCAGCAGTCGGGACAGCGGACTAGCGGGGGGAGAATTCTACGAGCAGTACTTC
CDR3 protein: CASSRDSGLAGGEFYEQYF

clone size: -
V gene: TRBV11-3
CDR3 length: 16
J gene: TRBJ2-7
D gene: -
CDR3 DNA: TGTGCCAGCAGCGCCCCCGGGGCAAGGGGCGGGGACGAGCAGTACTTC
CDR3 protein: CASSAPGARGGDEQYF

clone size: -
V gene: TRBV5-1
CDR3 length: 14
J gene: TRBJ2-7
D gene: TRBD1
CDR3 DNA: TGCGCCAGCAGCTCCCTCGGACAGGGCTACGAGCAGTACTTC
CDR3 protein: CASSSLGQGYEQYF

clone size: -
V gene: TRBV6-5
CDR3 length: 15
J gene: TRBJ1-4
D gene: TRBD1
CDR3 DNA: TGTGCCAGCAGCGGGACAGGGGGCGCCTATGAAAAACTGTTTTTT
CDR3 protein: CASSGTGGAYEKLFF

clone size: once
V gene: TRBV3-1/TRBV3-2
CDR3 length: 18
J gene: TRBJ2-5
D gene: -
CDR3 DNA: TGTGCCAGCAGCCATGGGGCTCTTCGGGGGGCCGACATTGAGACCCAGTACTTC
CDR3 protein: CASSHGALRGADIETQYF

clone size: -
V gene: TRBV3-1/TRBV3-2
CDR3 length: 15
J gene: TRBJ2-5
D gene: -
CDR3 DNA: TGTGCCAGCAGCCAAGGTGCGGGACTCCGTATTGCCCAGTACTTC
CDR3 protein: CASSQGAGLRIAQYF

clone size: -
V gene: TRBV6-5
CDR3 length: 15
J gene: TRBJ2-3
D gene: TRBD2
CDR3 DNA: TGTGCCAGCAGTTTAGCGGGGGGCGCCACAGATACGCAGTATTTT
CDR3 protein: CASSLAGGATDTQYF

clone size: -
V gene: TRBV14
CDR3 length: 17
J gene: TRBJ2-3
D gene: -
CDR3 DNA: TGTGCCAGCAGCGACCAGGTTAGCGGAACTAACACAGATACGCAGTATTTT
CDR3 protein: CASSDQVSGTNTDTQYF

clone size: -
V gene: TRBV6-2/TRBV6-3
CDR3 length: 13
J gene: TRBJ1-2
D gene: -
CDR3 DNA: TGTGCCAGCAGCCCGAGGGGGGGTTCGGGCTACACCTTC
CDR3 protein: CASSPRGGSGYTF

clone size: -
V gene: TRBV5-5
CDR3 length: 16
J gene: TRBJ2-5
D gene: -
CDR3 DNA: TGTGCCAGCAGCTTGGTACTGCGGGGACCTCAAGAGACCCAGTACTTC
CDR3 protein: CASSLVLRGPQETQYF

clone size: once
V gene: TRBV30
CDR3 length: 15
J gene: TRBJ2-4
D gene: -
CDR3 DNA: TGTGCCTGGAGTAGTCAGGCTCTAGCCAAAAACATTCAGTACTTC
CDR3 protein: CAWSSQALAKNIQYF

clone size: -
V gene: TRBV6-5
CDR3 length: 13
J gene: TRBJ1-2
D gene: TRBD1
CDR3 DNA: TGTGCCACCCCCCCGACAGGGGGTTATGGCTACACCTTC
CDR3 protein: CATPPTGGYGYTF

clone size: -
V gene: TRBV5-4
CDR3 length: 13
J gene: TRBJ2-1
D gene: -
CDR3 DNA: TGTGCCAGCAGCCTAAGCTCCTACAATGAGCAGTTCTTC
CDR3 protein: CASSLSSYNEQFF

clone size: -
V gene: TRBV5-8
CDR3 length: 15
J gene: TRBJ1-1
D gene: TRBD1
CDR3 DNA: TGTGCCAGCAGCCCGTACAGGGGTTTGAGCACTGAAGCTTTCTTT
CDR3 protein: CASSPYRGLSTEAFF

clone size: -
V gene: TRBV3-1/TRBV3-2
CDR3 length: 15
J gene: TRBJ1-5
D gene: -
CDR3 DNA: TGTGCCAGCACCCAAGGGCTACAGAGCAATCAGCCCCAGCATTTT
CDR3 protein: CASTQGLQSNQPQHF

clone size: -
V gene: TRBV6-5
CDR3 length: 14
J gene: TRBJ1-2
D gene: -
CDR3 DNA: TGTGCCAGCAGTCTCCGCGGGGGTAACTATGGCTACACCTTC
CDR3 protein: CASSLRGGNYGYTF

clone size: -
V gene: TRBV4-3
CDR3 length: 12
J gene: TRBJ2-5
D gene: -
CDR3 DNA: TGCGCCAGCAGCCGAAGGGGGGGGACCCAGTACTTC
CDR3 protein: CASSRRGGTQYF

clone size: -
V gene: TRBV7-3
CDR3 length: 16
J gene: TRBJ2-6
D gene: -
CDR3 DNA: TGTGCCAGCAGCTTATGGTCGGGTACTGGGGCCAACGTCCTGACTTTC
CDR3 protein: CASSLWSGTGANVLTF

clone size: -
V gene: TRBV19
CDR3 length: 14
J gene: TRBJ1-2
D gene: TRBD1
CDR3 DNA: TGTGCCAGTAGTATGACAGGGGTGCTCTATGGCTACACCTTC
CDR3 protein: CASSMTGVLYGYTF

clone size: -
V gene: TRBV5-1
CDR3 length: 11
J gene: TRBJ2-1
D gene: -
CDR3 DNA: TGCGCCAGCAGCCTCCCGGGTGAGCAGTTCTTC
CDR3 protein: CASSLPGEQFF

clone size: -
V gene: TRBV6-4
CDR3 length: 13
J gene: TRBJ1-6
D gene: TRBD1
CDR3 DNA: TGTGCCAGCAGTTCGACAGGGAAGTCACCCCTCCACTTT
CDR3 protein: CASSSTGKSPLHF

clone size: -
V gene: TRBV4-2
CDR3 length: 18
J gene: TRBJ1-6
D gene: -
CDR3 DNA: TGTGCCAGCAGCCAAGACGCGTTCGGGAGCGCCTATAATTCACCCCTCCACTTT
CDR3 protein: CASSQDAFGSAYNSPLHF

clone size: -
V gene: TRBV11-3
CDR3 length: 16
J gene: TRBJ2-1
D gene: -
CDR3 DNA: TGTGCCAGCAGCTTCAATGTGGGGGCCTTACAGAATGAGCAGTTCTTC
CDR3 protein: CASSFNVGALQNEQFF

clone size: -
V gene: TRBV18
CDR3 length: 14
J gene: TRBJ1-2
D gene: TRBD1
CDR3 DNA: TGTGCCAGCTCACGGGGACAGTCTAACTATGGCTACACCTTC
CDR3 protein: CASSRGQSNYGYTF

clone size: -
V gene: TRBV28
CDR3 length: 14
J gene: TRBJ1-2
D gene: TRBD1
CDR3 DNA: TGTGCCAGCACGTTTTCAGGGGGAAACTATGGCTACACCTTC
CDR3 protein: CASTFSGGNYGYTF

clone size: -
V gene: TRBV28
CDR3 length: 19
J gene: TRBJ2-2
D gene: TRBD1
CDR3 DNA: TGTGCCAGCAGCACCGAGTGGGGGGACAGGGGTTCGAACACCGGGGAGCTGTTTTTT
CDR3 protein: CASSTEWGDRGSNTGELFF

clone size: -
V gene: TRBV13
CDR3 length: 18
J gene: TRBJ1-6
D gene: -
CDR3 DNA: TGTGCCAGCAGCCGAGGTGTAGGTCGGTCTTCCTATAATTCACCCCTCCACTTT
CDR3 protein: CASSRGVGRSSYNSPLHF

clone size: -
V gene: TRBV10-3
CDR3 length: 16
J gene: TRBJ2-3
D gene: TRBD2
CDR3 DNA: TGTGCCGCCGGAGCGGGGGGGTCTTCTACCGCAGATACGCAGTATTTT
CDR3 protein: CAAGAGGSSTADTQYF

clone size: -
V gene: TRBV28
CDR3 length: 15
J gene: TRBJ2-1
D gene: TRBD1
CDR3 DNA: TGTGCCAGCAGTCAGGGACAGATTTTTAACAATGAGCAGTTCTTC
CDR3 protein: CASSQGQIFNNEQFF

clone size: few
V gene: TRBV19
CDR3 length: 16
J gene: TRBJ2-2
D gene: -
CDR3 DNA: TGTGCCAGTAGTATATTGGGGGCGGCGAACACCGGGGAGCTGTTTTTT
CDR3 protein: CASSILGAANTGELFF

clone size: -
V gene: TRBV27
CDR3 length: 14
J gene: TRBJ1-1
D gene: -
CDR3 DNA: TGTGCCAGCAGTTTATTCGGGGGAGGGACTGAAGCTTTCTTT
CDR3 protein: CASSLFGGGTEAFF

clone size: once
V gene: TRBV27
CDR3 length: 13
J gene: TRBJ2-2
D gene: TRBD2
CDR3 DNA: TGTGCCAGTTTGCCACTAGCGGGCGGGGAGCTGTTTTTT
CDR3 protein: CASLPLAGGELFF

clone size: -
V gene: TRBV28
CDR3 length: 16
J gene: TRBJ1-1
D gene: TRBD1
CDR3 DNA: TGTGCCAGCAGTCCAAACAGGGGGCGGAAGGACACTGAAGCTTTCTTT
CDR3 protein: CASSPNRGRKDTEAFF

clone size: -
V gene: TRBV12-3/TRBV12-4
CDR3 length: 13
J gene: TRBJ1-6
D gene: -
CDR3 DNA: TGTGCCAGCAGTTTCGGGGAGGGTTCACCCCTCCACTTT
CDR3 protein: CASSFGEGSPLHF

clone size: once
V gene: TRBV11-2
CDR3 length: 12
J gene: TRBJ2-5
D gene: -
CDR3 DNA: TGTGCCAGCAGCCGTCCGGGGGAGACCCAGTACTTC
CDR3 protein: CASSRPGETQYF

clone size: -
V gene: TRBV9
CDR3 length: 14
J gene: TRBJ1-6
D gene: TRBD1
CDR3 DNA: TGTGCCAGCAGCGTAGGACAGGGAAATTCACCCCTCCACTTT
CDR3 protein: CASSVGQGNSPLHF

clone size: once
V gene: TRBV6-5
CDR3 length: 15
J gene: TRBJ1-3
D gene: -
CDR3 DNA: TGTGCCAGCAGTCCCGAAACAGGGAACGGAAACACCATATATTTT
CDR3 protein: CASSPETGNGNTIYF

clone size: -
V gene: TRBV6-1
CDR3 length: 14
J gene: TRBJ2-7
D gene: -
CDR3 DNA: TGTGCCAGCAGTGACCAGGGGTCCCTCTACGAGCAGTACTTC
CDR3 protein: CASSDQGSLYEQYF

clone size: -
V gene: TRBV12-3/TRBV12-4
CDR3 length: 13
J gene: TRBJ1-2
D gene: -
CDR3 DNA: TGTGCCAGCAGTCCCGGGTCCTACTATGGCTACACCTTC
CDR3 protein: CASSPGSYYGYTF

clone size: few
V gene: TRBV27
CDR3 length: 15
J gene: TRBJ1-4
D gene: -
CDR3 DNA: TGTGCCAGCAGTTTAAGGCTGGGGCGTGGGGAAAAACTGTTTTTT
CDR3 protein: CASSLRLGRGEKLFF

clone size: -
V gene: TRBV14
CDR3 length: 14
J gene: TRBJ2-7
D gene: -
CDR3 DNA: TGTGCCAGCAGCCAAGAGGCGAGGGACTACGAGCAGTACTTC
CDR3 protein: CASSQEARDYEQYF